The 5 T cell receptor beta chains reported below all come from one sample, sequenced in a study of T-cell reconstitution after alpha-beta-depleted transplantation in children. Unique molecular identifiers tagged the TCRbeta library. One entry per CDR3 protein, called by TCRdb with MiXCR from the PCR reads. The sample yields 450,000 to 700,000 distinct CDR3 sequences, roughly a quarter seen once. The starting material was PBMCs, obtained before TCRalphabeta/CD19-depleted stem cell transplant. The receptors were sampled from a boy under two years old with Wiskott-Aldrich syndrome, due to receive a stem cell transplant.

The chain combines TRBV5-8 with TRBJ2-3; TRBD1 agrees at 9 bases. Germline V CDR1 and CDR2: SGHTS, YDEGEE. The CDR3 totals 16 residues. With V trimmed by 3 bases and J by 6 bases, 11 bases remained unmatched. The CDR3 is CASSYRPGQGTDTQYF. Here the CDR3 DNA reads TGTGCCAGCAGCTACCGACCGGGACAGGGTACCGATACGCAGTATTTT.

This clonotype was picked up a small number of times. The rearrangement links TRBV15 to TRBJ2-7; 9 nucleotides agree with TRBD2. The germline V gene encodes CDR1 LNHNV and CDR2 YYDKDF (reference sequence). V was pared by 0 bases and J by 0 bases, with 3 bases of the junction left unmatched. CDR3 size: 16 residues. The CDR3 is CATSRDLSGSSYEQYF. The CDR3 DNA reads as TGTGCCACCAGCAGAGATCTTAGCGGGAGCTCCTACGAGCAGTACTTC.

The chain carries TRBV27 and TRBJ1-1; D unclear. The germline CDR1 and CDR2 sequences are MNHEY and SMNVEV (reference sequence). The CDR3 has 15 amino acids. V lost 5 bases and J lost 5, with 18 bases in between. Here the CDR3 DNA reads TGTGCCAGCAGTCCCCGTTTGGAGTGGTGGACTGAAGCTTTCTTT. Encoded protein: CASSPRLEWWTEAFF.

CDR3 bases: TGTGCCAGCAGCTTAGTGGGCGGGAGAGCCACGGAGACCCAGTACTTC. It is translated as CASSLVGGRATETQYF. V and J are TRBV7-2 and TRBJ2-5, with TRBD2 matching 7 bases. Trimming at V came to 1 base and at J to 5 bases, leaving 10 bases not matched to a gene. This CDR3 is built from 16 residues. Germline CDR1 and CDR2: SGHTA and FQGNSA.

This clonotype was found once. One junction end disagrees with the germline gene, perhaps due to a read error. The V gene is TRBV7-9, the J gene TRBJ1-4, with no clear D. Germline V gene data show CDR1 as SEHNR and CDR2 as FQNEAQ (reference sequence). This CDR3 has 14 amino acids. The CDR3 DNA reads as TGTGCCAGCATAGAGTCGGAGACGGATGAAAACCTGTTTTTT. As protein: CASIESETDENLFF.